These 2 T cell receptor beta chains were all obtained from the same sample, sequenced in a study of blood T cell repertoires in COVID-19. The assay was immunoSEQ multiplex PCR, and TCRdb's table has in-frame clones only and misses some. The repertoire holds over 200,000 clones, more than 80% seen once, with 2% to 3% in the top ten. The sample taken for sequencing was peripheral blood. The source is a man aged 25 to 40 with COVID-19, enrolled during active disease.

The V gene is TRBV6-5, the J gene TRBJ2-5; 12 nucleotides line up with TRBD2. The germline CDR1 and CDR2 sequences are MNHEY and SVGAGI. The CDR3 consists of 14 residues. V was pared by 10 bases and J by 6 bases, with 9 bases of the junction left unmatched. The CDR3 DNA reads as TGTGCCACTACTGCTAGCGGGAGGGGACAGACCCAGTACTTC. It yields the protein CATTASGRGQTQYF.

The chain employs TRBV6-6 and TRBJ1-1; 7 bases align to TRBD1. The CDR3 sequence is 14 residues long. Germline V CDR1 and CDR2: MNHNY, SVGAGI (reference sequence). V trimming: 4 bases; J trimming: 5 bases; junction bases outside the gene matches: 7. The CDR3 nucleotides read TGTGCCAGCAGTTTGTCGACAGGGACAACTGAAGCTTTCTTT. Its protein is CASSLSTGTTEAFF.